These T cell receptor beta chains were read from a single sample in a study of OX40 agonist ivuxolimab in advanced cancers. Here immunoSEQ multiplex PCR was the method, and the copy in TCRdb shows in-frame clones only, minus some. In the table there are under 20,000 clones, roughly four fifths of which are singletons. The sequences come from CD4+ or CD8+ T cells sorted from blood, collected in a trial of the OX40 agonist ivuxolimab. These receptors were taken from an adult with an advanced solid tumor such as melanoma, head and neck, liver or kidney cancer. Each CDR3 is given with its conserved first and last residue. D genes are given only for firm matches. Some rows have no size entry. The others give once, few or many, or a class for an expanded clone.

clone size: .
D gene: .
V gene: TRBV7-2
J gene: TRBJ2-7
CDR3 protein: CASSLIGQATYEQYF
CDR3 DNA: TGTGCCAGCAGCTTAATCGGCCAGGCGACCTACGAGCAGTACTTC

clone size: .
D gene: .
V gene: TRBV19
J gene: TRBJ1-2
CDR3 protein: CASSPQTSGKSGGYTF
CDR3 DNA: TGTGCCAGTAGCCCCCAGACCTCCGGGAAGAGCGGTGGCTACACCTTC

clone size: .
D gene: TRBD1
V gene: TRBV7-6
J gene: TRBJ2-2
CDR3 protein: CASGTGSNTGELFF
CDR3 DNA: TGTGCCAGCGGGACAGGCTCGAACACCGGGGAGCTGTTTTTT

clone size: .
D gene: .
V gene: TRBV5-6
J gene: TRBJ1-2
CDR3 protein: CASSAVTGVANYGYTF
CDR3 DNA: TGTGCCAGCAGCGCAGTCACAGGAGTAGCTAACTATGGCTACACCTTC

clone size: .
D gene: .
V gene: TRBV7-2
J gene: TRBJ1-2
CDR3 protein: CASSRDGSYGYTF
CDR3 DNA: TGTGCCAGCAGCAGGGACGGAAGCTATGGCTACACCTTC

clone size: .
D gene: .
V gene: TRBV11-1
J gene: TRBJ1-2
CDR3 protein: CASSQTGTRSGYTF
CDR3 DNA: TGTGCCAGCAGCCAGACGGGGACAAGGAGCGGCTACACCTTC

clone size: .
D gene: TRBD1
V gene: TRBV19
J gene: TRBJ2-1
CDR3 protein: CASSPQRTGRNEQFF
CDR3 DNA: TGTGCCAGTAGTCCCCAGCGGACAGGGAGGAATGAGCAGTTCTTC

clone size: .
D gene: .
V gene: TRBV7-8
J gene: TRBJ1-1
CDR3 protein: CASSLQTANTEAFF
CDR3 DNA: TGTGCCAGCAGCCTCCAGACAGCGAACACTGAAGCTTTCTTT

clone size: once
D gene: .
V gene: TRBV11-3
J gene: TRBJ2-3
CDR3 protein: CASSGRQGGTDTQYF
CDR3 DNA: TGTGCCAGCAGCGGGCGGCAGGGTGGCACAGATACGCAGTATTTT

clone size: .
D gene: TRBD1
V gene: TRBV6-4
J gene: TRBJ1-2
CDR3 protein: CASSDPGQGAFGYTF
CDR3 DNA: TGTGCCAGCAGTGACCCCGGACAGGGGGCATTTGGCTACACCTTC

clone size: once
D gene: TRBD1
V gene: TRBV7-2
J gene: TRBJ2-3
CDR3 protein: CASSADRVGTDTQYF
CDR3 DNA: TGTGCCAGCAGCGCGGACAGGGTAGGCACAGATACGCAGTATTTT

clone size: .
D gene: TRBD1
V gene: TRBV6-5
J gene: TRBJ2-1
CDR3 protein: CASSYSMAGGMIEQFF
CDR3 DNA: TGTGCCAGCAGTTACTCGATGGCAGGGGGAATGATTGAGCAGTTCTTC

clone size: once
D gene: .
V gene: TRBV6-5
J gene: TRBJ1-5
CDR3 protein: CASRTEVGGWPQHF
CDR3 DNA: TGTGCCAGCAGGACCGAGGTGGGGGGATGGCCCCAGCATTTT

clone size: .
D gene: .
V gene: TRBV11-3
J gene: TRBJ2-1
CDR3 protein: CASSLVSRNNEQFF
CDR3 DNA: TGTGCCAGCAGCTTAGTTTCCCGTAACAATGAGCAGTTCTTC